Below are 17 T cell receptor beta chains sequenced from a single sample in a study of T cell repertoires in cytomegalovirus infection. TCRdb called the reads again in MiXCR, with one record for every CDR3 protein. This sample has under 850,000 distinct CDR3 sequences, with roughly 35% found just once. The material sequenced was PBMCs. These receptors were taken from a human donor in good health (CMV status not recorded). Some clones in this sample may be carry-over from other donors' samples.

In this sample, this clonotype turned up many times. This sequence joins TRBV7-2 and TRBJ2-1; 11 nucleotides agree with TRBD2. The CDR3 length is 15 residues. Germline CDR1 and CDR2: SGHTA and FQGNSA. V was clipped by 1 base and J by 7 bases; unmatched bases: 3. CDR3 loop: CASSLDSGGVNEQFF. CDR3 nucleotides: TGTGCCAGCAGCTTAGATAGCGGGGGGGTGAATGAGCAGTTCTTC.

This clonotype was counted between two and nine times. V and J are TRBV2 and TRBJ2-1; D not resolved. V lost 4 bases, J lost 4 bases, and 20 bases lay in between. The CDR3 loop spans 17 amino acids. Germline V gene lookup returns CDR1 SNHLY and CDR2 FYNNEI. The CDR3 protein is CASSVRKAGGRYNEQFF. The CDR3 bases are TGTGCCAGCAGTGTCCGTAAGGCAGGCGGAAGATACAATGAGCAGTTCTTC.

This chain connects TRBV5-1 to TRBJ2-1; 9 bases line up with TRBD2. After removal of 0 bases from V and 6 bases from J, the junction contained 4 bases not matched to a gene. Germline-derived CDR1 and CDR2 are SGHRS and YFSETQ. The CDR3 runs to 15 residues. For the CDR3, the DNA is TGCGCCAGCAGCTTGGCCCGCGGGGGGGCCAATGAGCAGTTCTTC. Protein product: CASSLARGGANEQFF. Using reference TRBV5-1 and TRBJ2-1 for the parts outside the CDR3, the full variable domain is KAGVTQTPRYLIKTRGQQVTLSCSPISGHRSVSWYQQTPGQGLQFLFEYFSETQRNKGNFPGRFSGRQFSNSRSEMNVSTLELGDSALYLCASSLARGGANEQFFGPGTRLTVL.

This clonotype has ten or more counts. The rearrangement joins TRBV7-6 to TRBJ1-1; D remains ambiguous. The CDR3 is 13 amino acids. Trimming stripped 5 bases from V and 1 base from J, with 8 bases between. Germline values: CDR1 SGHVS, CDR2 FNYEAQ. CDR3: CASSPGKNTEAFF. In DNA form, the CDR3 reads TGTGCCAGCAGCCCCGGGAAGAACACTGAAGCTTTCTTT.

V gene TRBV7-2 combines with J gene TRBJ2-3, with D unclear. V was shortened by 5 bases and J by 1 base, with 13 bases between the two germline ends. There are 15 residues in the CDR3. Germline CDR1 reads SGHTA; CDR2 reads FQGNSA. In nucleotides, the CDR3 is TGTGCCAGCAGCCCGTTCGGTGGGGGCACAGATACGCAGTATTTT. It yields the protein CASSPFGGGTDTQYF.

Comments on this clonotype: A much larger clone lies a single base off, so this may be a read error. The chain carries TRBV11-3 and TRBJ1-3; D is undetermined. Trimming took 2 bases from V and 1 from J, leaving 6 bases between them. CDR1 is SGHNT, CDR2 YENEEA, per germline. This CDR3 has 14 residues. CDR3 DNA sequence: TGTGCCAGCAGCTTAAAGGGATCTGGAAACACCATATATTTT. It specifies CASSLKGSGNTIYF.

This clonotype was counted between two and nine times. In DNA, the CDR3 is TGTGCCAGTAGTATAGAGCCCCTTGATATCACCCCCCAGCATTTT. Protein sequence: CASSIEPLDITPQHF. The V call is TRBV19, the J call TRBJ1-5; D gene uncertain. The V and J ends lost 0 bases and 10 bases respectively, with 16 bases between them. The length of the CDR3 is 15 residues. Germline-derived CDR1 and CDR2 are LNHDA and SQIVND (reference sequence).

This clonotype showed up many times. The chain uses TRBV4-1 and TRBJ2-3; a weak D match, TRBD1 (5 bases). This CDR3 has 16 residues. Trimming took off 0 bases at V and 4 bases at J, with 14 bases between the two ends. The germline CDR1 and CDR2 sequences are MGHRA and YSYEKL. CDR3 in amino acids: CASSQDHAGMADTQYF. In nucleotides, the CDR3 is TGCGCCAGCAGCCAAGATCACGCAGGGATGGCAGATACGCAGTATTTT.

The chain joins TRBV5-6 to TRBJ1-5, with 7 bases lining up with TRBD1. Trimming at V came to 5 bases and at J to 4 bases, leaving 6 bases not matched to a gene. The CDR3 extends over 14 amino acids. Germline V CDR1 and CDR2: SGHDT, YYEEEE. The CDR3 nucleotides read TGTGCCAGCAGTAGGCCGGGACAGAATCAGCCCCAGCATTTT. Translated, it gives CASSRPGQNQPQHF. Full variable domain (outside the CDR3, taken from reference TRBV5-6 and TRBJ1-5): DAGVTQSPTHLIKTRGQQVTLRCSPKSGHDTVSWYQQALGQGPQFIFQYYEEEERQRGNFPDRFSGHQFPNYSSELNVNALLLGDSALYLCASSRPGQNQPQHFGDGTRLSIL.

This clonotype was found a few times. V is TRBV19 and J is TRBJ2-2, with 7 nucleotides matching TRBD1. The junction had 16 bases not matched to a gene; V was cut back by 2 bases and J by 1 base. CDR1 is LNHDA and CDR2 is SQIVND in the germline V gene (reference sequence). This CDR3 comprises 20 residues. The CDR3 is CASSITPRAGTVVNTGELFF. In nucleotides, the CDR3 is TGTGCCAGTAGTATAACCCCACGGGCAGGGACAGTGGTGAACACCGGGGAGCTGTTTTTT.

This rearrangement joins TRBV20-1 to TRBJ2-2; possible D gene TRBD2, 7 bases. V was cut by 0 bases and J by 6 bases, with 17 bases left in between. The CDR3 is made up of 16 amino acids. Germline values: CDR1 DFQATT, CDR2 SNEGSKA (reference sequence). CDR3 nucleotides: TGCAGTGCTAGAGATCGCCGGGCGGGGGCGGCCGGGGAGCTGTTTTTT. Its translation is CSARDRRAGAAGELFF.

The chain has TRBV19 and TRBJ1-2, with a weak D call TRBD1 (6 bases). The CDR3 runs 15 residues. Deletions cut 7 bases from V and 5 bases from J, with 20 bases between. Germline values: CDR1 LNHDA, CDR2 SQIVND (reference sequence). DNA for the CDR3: TGTGCCAGTACATCGTGGGGGGCGGAAGGTTATGGCTACACCTTC. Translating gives CASTSWGAEGYGYTF.

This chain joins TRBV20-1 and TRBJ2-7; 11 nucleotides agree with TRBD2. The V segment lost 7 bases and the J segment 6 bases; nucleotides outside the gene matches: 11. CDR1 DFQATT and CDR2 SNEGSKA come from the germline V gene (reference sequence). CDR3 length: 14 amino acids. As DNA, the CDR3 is TGCAGTGGGACTTTAGCGGGAGGGTCCGCCGAGCAGTACTTC. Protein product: CSGTLAGGSAEQYF.

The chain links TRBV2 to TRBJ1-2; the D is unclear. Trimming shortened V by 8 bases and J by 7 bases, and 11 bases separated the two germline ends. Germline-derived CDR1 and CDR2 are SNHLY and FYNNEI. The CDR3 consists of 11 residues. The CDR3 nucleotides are TGTGCCAGCGATATCGTGGTTGGCTACACCTTC. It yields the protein CASDIVVGYTF.

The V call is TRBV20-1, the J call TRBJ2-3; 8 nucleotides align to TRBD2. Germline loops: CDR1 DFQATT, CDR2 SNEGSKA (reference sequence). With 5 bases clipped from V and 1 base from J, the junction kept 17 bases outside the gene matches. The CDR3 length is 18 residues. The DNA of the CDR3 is TGCAGTGCTTCACCTCCTACGGGAGGGCGAAGGGGCACAGATACGCAGTATTTT. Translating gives CSASPPTGGRRGTDTQYF.

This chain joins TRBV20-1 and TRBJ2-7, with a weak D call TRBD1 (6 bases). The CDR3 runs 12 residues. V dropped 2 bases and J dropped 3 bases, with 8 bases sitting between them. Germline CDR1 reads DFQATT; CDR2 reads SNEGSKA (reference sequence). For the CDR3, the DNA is TGCAGTGCTAGAAGGGACATCTACGAGCAGTACTTC. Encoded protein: CSARRDIYEQYF.

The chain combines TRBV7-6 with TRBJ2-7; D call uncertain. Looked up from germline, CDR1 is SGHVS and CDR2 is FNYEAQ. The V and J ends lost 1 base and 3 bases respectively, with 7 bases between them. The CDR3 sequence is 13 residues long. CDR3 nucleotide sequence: TGTGCCAGCAGCTTAGAACAGAACTACGAGCAGTACTTC. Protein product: CASSLEQNYEQYF. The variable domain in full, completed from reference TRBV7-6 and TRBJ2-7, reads GAGVSQSPRYKVTKRGQDVALRCDPISGHVSLYWYRQALGQGPEFLTYFNYEAQQDKSGLPNDRFSAERPEGSISTLTIQRTEQRDSAMYRCASSLEQNYEQYFGPGTRLTVT.